This TCR beta chain stems from a study of cytomegalovirus exposure and HLA in healthy donors. This CDR3 is 15 amino acids long. Per germline, CDR1 SGHDT and CDR2 YYEEEE. Unmatched junction bases numbered 3, after V lost 4 bases and J lost 1 base. This clone was counted between two and nine times. Its antigen is currently unknown. Regarding the study as a whole: When analyzed later, the rates of TCR association showed variation by HLA locus, with DRB1 the most and HLA-C the fewest. Because they were indistinguishable, some V segments, including TRBV6-2 and TRBV6-3, were excluded.

Vbeta (60) and Jbeta (13) primers were used in the PCR. Clones were read by immunoSEQ multiplex PCR, and TCRdb kept only the in-frame ones, dropping some. The sample comprises 140,000 to 150,000 clones, approximately 78% of which are singletons, and around 2.9% rests with the top ten. The rearrangement uses TRBV5-6 and TRBJ2-1; 9 nucleotides line up with TRBD2. The receptor comes from a female donor in good health and CMV-seronegative. Sample: PBMCs. The DNA of the CDR3 is TGTGCCAGCAGCCGACTAGCGGTATCCTACAATGAGCAGTTCTTC. Translated: CASSRLAVSYNEQFF.